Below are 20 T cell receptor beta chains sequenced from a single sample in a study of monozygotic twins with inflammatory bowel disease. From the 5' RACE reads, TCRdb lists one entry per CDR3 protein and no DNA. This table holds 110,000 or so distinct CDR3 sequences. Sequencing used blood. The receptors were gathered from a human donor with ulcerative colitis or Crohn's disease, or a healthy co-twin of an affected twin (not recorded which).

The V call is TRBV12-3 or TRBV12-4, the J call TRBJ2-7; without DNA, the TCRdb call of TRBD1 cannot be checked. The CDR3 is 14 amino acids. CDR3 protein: CASRTGGSSYEQYF.

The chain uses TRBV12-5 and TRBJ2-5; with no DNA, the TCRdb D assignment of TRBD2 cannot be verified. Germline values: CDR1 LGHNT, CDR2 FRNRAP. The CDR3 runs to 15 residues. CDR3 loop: CASGSGTSWQETQYF. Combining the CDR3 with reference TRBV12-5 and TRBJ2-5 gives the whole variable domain DARVTQTPRHKVTEMGQEVTMRCQPILGHNTVFWYRQTMMQGLELLAYFRNRAPLDDSGMPKDRFSAEMPDATLATLKIQPSEPRDSAVYFCASGSGTSWQETQYFGPGTRLLVL.

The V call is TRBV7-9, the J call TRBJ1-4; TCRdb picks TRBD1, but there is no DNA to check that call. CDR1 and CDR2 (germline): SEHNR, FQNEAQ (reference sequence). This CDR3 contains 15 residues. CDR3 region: CASSLKDRGPEKLFF.

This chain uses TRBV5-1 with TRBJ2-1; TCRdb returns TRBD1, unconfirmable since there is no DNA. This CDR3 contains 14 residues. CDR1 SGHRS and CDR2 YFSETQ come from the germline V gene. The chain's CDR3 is CASSQTGRINEQFF.

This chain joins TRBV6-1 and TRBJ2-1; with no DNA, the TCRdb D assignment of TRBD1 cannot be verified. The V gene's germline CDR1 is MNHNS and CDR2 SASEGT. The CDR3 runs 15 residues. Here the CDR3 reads CASSKWTGLYNEQFF.

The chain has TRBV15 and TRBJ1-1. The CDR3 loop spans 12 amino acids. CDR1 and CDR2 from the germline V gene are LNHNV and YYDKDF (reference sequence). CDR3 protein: CATSREGTEAFF.

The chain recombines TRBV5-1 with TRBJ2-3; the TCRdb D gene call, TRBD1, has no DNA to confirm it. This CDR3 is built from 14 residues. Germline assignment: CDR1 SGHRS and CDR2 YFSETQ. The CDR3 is CASVRGGSTDTQYF.

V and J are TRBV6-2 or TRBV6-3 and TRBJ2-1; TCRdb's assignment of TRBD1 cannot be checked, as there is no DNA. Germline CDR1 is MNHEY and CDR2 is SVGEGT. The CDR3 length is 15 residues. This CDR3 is CASSARDRGGNEQFF.

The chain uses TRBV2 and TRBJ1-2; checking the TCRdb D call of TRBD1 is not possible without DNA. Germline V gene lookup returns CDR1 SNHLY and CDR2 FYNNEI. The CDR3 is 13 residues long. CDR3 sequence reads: CASSWQGSDGYTF. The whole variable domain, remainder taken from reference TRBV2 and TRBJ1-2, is EPEVTQTPSHQVTQMGQEVILRCVPISNHLYFYWYRQILGQKVEFLVSFYNNEISEKSEIFDDQFSVERPDGSNFTLKIRSTKLEDSAMYFCASSWQGSDGYTFGSGTRLTVV.

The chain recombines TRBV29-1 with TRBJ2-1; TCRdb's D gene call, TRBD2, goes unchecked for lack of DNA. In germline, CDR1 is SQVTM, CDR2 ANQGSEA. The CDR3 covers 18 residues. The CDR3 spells CSVVGTSGRTSSYNEQFF.

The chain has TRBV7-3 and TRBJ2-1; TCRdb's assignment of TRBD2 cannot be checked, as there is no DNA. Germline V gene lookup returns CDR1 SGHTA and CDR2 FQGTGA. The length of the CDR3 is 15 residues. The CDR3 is CASSRSGRVLDEQFF.

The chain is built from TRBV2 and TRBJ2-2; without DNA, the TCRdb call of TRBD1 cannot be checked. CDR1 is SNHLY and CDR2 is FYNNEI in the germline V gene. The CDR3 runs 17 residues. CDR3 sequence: CATYPGTTNTNTGELFF.

Here the CDR3 reads CAISVLGDRDAGANVLTF. V and J are TRBV10-3 and TRBJ2-6; TCRdb lists TRBD1, though no DNA is available to test this call. There are 18 residues in the CDR3. Germline lookup yields CDR1 ENHRY and CDR2 SYGVKD.

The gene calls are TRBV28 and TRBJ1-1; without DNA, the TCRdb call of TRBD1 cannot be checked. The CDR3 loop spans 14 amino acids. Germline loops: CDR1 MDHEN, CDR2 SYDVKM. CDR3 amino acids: CASSLPDRGTEAFF.

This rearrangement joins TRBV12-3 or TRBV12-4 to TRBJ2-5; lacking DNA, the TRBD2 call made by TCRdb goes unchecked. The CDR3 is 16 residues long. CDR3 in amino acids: CASRAPRLGLSETQYF.

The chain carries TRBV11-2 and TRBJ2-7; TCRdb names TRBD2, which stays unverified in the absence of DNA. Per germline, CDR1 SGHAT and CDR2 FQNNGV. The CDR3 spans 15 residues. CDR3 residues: CASSATGTTYYEQYF.

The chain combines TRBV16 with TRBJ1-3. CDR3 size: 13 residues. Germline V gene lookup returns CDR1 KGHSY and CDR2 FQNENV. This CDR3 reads CASSPASGNTIYF.

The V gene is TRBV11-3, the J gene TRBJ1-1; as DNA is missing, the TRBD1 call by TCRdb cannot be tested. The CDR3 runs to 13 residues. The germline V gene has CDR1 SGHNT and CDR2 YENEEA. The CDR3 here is CASASGGTTEAFF.

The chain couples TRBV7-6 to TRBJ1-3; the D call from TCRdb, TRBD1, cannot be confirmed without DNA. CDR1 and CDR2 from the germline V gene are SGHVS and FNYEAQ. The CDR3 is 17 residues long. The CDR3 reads CASSLVTGRGSGNTIYF.

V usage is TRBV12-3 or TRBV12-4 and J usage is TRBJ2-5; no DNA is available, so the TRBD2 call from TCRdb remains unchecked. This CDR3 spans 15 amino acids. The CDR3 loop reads CASSFGGGGAETQYF.